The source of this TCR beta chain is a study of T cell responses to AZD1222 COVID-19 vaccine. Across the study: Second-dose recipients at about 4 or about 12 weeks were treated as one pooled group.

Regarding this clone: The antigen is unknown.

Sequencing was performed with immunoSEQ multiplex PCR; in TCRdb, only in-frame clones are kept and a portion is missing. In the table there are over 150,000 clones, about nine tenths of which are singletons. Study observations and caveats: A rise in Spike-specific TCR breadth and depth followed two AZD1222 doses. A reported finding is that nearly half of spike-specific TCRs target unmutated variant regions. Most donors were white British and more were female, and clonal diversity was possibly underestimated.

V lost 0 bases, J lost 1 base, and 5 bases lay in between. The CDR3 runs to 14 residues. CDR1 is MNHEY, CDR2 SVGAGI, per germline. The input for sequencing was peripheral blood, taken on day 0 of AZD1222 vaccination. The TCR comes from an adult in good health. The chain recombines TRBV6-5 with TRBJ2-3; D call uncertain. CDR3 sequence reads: CASSYSTGTDTQYF. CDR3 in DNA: TGTGCCAGCAGTTACTCAACGGGCACAGATACGCAGTATTTT.